Listed below are T cell receptor beta chains from one sample, sequenced in a study of blood T cells in healthy people across ages. One entry per CDR3 protein, called by TCRdb with MiXCR from the 5' RACE reads. The table records some 1.6 million distinct CDR3 sequences, roughly 32% of them present only once. The sequenced material came from blood. The receptors originated from a woman in her thirties in good health. CDR3s include the opening cysteine and the closing phenylalanine or tryptophan. A D gene is named only where the DNA matches it firmly. Clone size is not always given. Where it is, it says once, few, many or a class for expanded clones.

CDR3 DNA: TGTGCCAGCTTCGGTGGCCCCCTCGGGACCGGGGAGCTGTTTTTT
CDR3 protein: CASFGGPLGTGELFF
D gene: NA
V gene: TRBV21-1
J gene: TRBJ2-2
clone size: few

CDR3 DNA: TGTGCCAGCAGCTTAGCGGTCACAGGGGGCGAGCAGTACTTC
CDR3 protein: CASSLAVTGGEQYF
D gene: TRBD1
V gene: TRBV7-2
J gene: TRBJ2-7
clone size: NA

CDR3 DNA: TGCAGTGCTAGAGATCGCAGAGTGCCCCACTACGAGCAGTACTTC
CDR3 protein: CSARDRRVPHYEQYF
D gene: NA
V gene: TRBV20-1
J gene: TRBJ2-7
clone size: many

CDR3 DNA: TGCAGTGCTAGCCGACAGGTGGTTCACACTGAAGCTTTCTTT
CDR3 protein: CSASRQVVHTEAFF
D gene: NA
V gene: TRBV20-1
J gene: TRBJ1-1
clone size: NA

CDR3 DNA: TGTGCCAGCAGGTGGGGGACTCACTACAATGAGCAGTTCTTC
CDR3 protein: CASRWGTHYNEQFF
D gene: NA
V gene: TRBV12-3/TRBV12-4
J gene: TRBJ2-1
clone size: NA

CDR3 DNA: TGCGCCAGCAGCCAAGAGGTGGGTAGCAATCAGCCCCAGCATTTT
CDR3 protein: CASSQEVGSNQPQHF
D gene: NA
V gene: TRBV4-1
J gene: TRBJ1-5
clone size: NA

CDR3 DNA: TGTGCCAGCAGTGAAGTCGGGGCGGAAGAGCAGTACTTC
CDR3 protein: CASSEVGAEEQYF
D gene: NA
V gene: TRBV6-1
J gene: TRBJ2-4
clone size: NA

CDR3 DNA: TGCAGTGCTAGCTCCGGCCGTATGTACGAGCAGTACTTC
CDR3 protein: CSASSGRMYEQYF
D gene: NA
V gene: TRBV20-1
J gene: TRBJ2-7
clone size: NA

CDR3 DNA: TGTGCCAGCAGTGAAGAGGGCCTAAACCCTAGGAGGGCGCAGTTCTTC
CDR3 protein: CASSEEGLNPRRAQFF
D gene: NA
V gene: TRBV2
J gene: TRBJ2-1
clone size: few

CDR3 DNA: TGTGCCAGCAGTTTACAGGGGAATGGGAACTATGGCTACACCTTC
CDR3 protein: CASSLQGNGNYGYTF
D gene: TRBD1
V gene: TRBV6-1
J gene: TRBJ1-2
clone size: NA

CDR3 DNA: TGCAGTGCTAGAGAAAGAGCGGAACAAGGGACCCAGTACTTC
CDR3 protein: CSARERAEQGTQYF
D gene: NA
V gene: TRBV20-1
J gene: TRBJ2-5
clone size: NA

CDR3 DNA: TGTGCCAGCAGTCTCGGGGAGGGCCACACTGAAGCTTTCTTT
CDR3 protein: CASSLGEGHTEAFF
D gene: NA
V gene: TRBV7-3
J gene: TRBJ1-1
clone size: few

CDR3 DNA: TGCGCCAGCAGCTTGGTTGGTTACGGTGAAAAACTGTTTTTT
CDR3 protein: CASSLVGYGEKLFF
D gene: NA
V gene: TRBV5-1
J gene: TRBJ1-4
clone size: NA

CDR3 DNA: TGTGCCAGCAGTTTAAGAGGGACACCGTCAAGGAATGAGCAGTTCTTC
CDR3 protein: CASSLRGTPSRNEQFF
D gene: NA
V gene: TRBV28
J gene: TRBJ2-1
clone size: NA

CDR3 DNA: TGTGCCAGCAGTGGACAGGGGGCGATTTACGAGCAGTACTTC
CDR3 protein: CASSGQGAIYEQYF
D gene: TRBD1
V gene: TRBV2
J gene: TRBJ2-7
clone size: few

CDR3 DNA: TGTGCCAGCAGCCCATTACAATTAGGGACCTACAATGAGCAGTTCTTC
CDR3 protein: CASSPLQLGTYNEQFF
D gene: NA
V gene: TRBV9
J gene: TRBJ2-1
clone size: few

CDR3 DNA: TGTGCCAGCGCGACCGGGACAGGGGACTACAATGAGCAGTTCTTC
CDR3 protein: CASATGTGDYNEQFF
D gene: TRBD1
V gene: TRBV6-4
J gene: TRBJ2-1
clone size: NA

CDR3 DNA: TGCAGTGCTAGAGAGTCCCTGGGACAGGGGGCTGCCAAAAACATTCAGTACTTC
CDR3 protein: CSARESLGQGAAKNIQYF
D gene: TRBD1
V gene: TRBV20-1
J gene: TRBJ2-4
clone size: NA

CDR3 DNA: TGTGCCAGCAGCGCCGCTGGGAGGACTAGCACAGATACGCAGTATTTT
CDR3 protein: CASSAAGRTSTDTQYF
D gene: NA
V gene: TRBV9
J gene: TRBJ2-3
clone size: NA

CDR3 DNA: TGTGCCAGCTCACCCAAGGGAGAGCAGTACTTC
CDR3 protein: CASSPKGEQYF
D gene: NA
V gene: TRBV18
J gene: TRBJ2-7
clone size: NA

CDR3 DNA: TGCGCCAGCAGCACCGGGTTGTTGGAGACCCAGTACTTC
CDR3 protein: CASSTGLLETQYF
D gene: NA
V gene: TRBV5-1
J gene: TRBJ2-5
clone size: many

CDR3 DNA: TGTGCCACCCAGGGGAGCGGGGGGATACAAGAGACCCAGTACTTC
CDR3 protein: CATQGSGGIQETQYF
D gene: TRBD2
V gene: TRBV6-1
J gene: TRBJ2-5
clone size: NA

CDR3 DNA: TGTGCCTGGAGTGTACAGTACGAGCAGTACTTC
CDR3 protein: CAWSVQYEQYF
D gene: NA
V gene: TRBV30
J gene: TRBJ2-7
clone size: few

CDR3 DNA: TGCAGTGCTGCTGGGACAGGGGGGTGGCGCGCAGATATGCAGTATTTT
CDR3 protein: CSAAGTGGWRADMQYF
D gene: TRBD1
V gene: TRBV20-1
J gene: TRBJ2-3
clone size: NA

CDR3 DNA: TGTGCCAGCAGCCGACAGGGTTTGCGTTCACCCCTCCACTTT
CDR3 protein: CASSRQGLRSPLHF
D gene: TRBD1
V gene: TRBV3-1
J gene: TRBJ1-6
clone size: few

CDR3 DNA: TGTGCCAGCAGTGACAACTACCGGGACCCGGGAACCCAGTACTTC
CDR3 protein: CASSDNYRDPGTQYF
D gene: NA
V gene: TRBV25-1
J gene: TRBJ2-5
clone size: NA

CDR3 DNA: TGTGCCAGCAGCTCGGACCCGATAGAGCAGTTCTTC
CDR3 protein: CASSSDPIEQFF
D gene: NA
V gene: TRBV7-9
J gene: TRBJ2-1
clone size: many

CDR3 DNA: TGCGCCAGCGGAAGGGTTATTGAAGCTTTCTTT
CDR3 protein: CASGRVIEAFF
D gene: NA
V gene: TRBV5-1
J gene: TRBJ1-1
clone size: few

CDR3 DNA: TGTGCCAGCGCCCTTAAGGGCCAGGCAGACTATGGCTACACCTTC
CDR3 protein: CASALKGQADYGYTF
D gene: NA
V gene: TRBV2
J gene: TRBJ1-2
clone size: many

CDR3 DNA: TGTGCCTGGACTAGCGGGGTTATATGGGAGACCCAGTACTTC
CDR3 protein: CAWTSGVIWETQYF
D gene: TRBD2
V gene: TRBV30
J gene: TRBJ2-5
clone size: NA

CDR3 DNA: TGTGCCAGCGTACCGGGGCCCGCGGGTGGCTACACCTTC
CDR3 protein: CASVPGPAGGYTF
D gene: NA
V gene: TRBV12-3/TRBV12-4
J gene: TRBJ1-2
clone size: NA

CDR3 DNA: TGTGCCGCCAGCAGGCCCCTAGGGGAGCAGTACTTC
CDR3 protein: CAASRPLGEQYF
D gene: NA
V gene: TRBV15
J gene: TRBJ2-7
clone size: NA